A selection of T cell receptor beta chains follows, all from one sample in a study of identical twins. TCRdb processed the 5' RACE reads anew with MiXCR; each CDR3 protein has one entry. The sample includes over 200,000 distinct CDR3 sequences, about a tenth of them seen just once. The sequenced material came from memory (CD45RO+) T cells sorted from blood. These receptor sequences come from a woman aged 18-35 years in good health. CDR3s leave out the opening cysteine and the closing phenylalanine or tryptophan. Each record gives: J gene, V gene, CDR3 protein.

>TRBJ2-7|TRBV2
ASRAQGGSHEQY
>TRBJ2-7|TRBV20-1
SARAQGSYEQY
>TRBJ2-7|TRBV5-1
ASSFSLQREQY
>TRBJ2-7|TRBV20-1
SATPGTQAYEQY
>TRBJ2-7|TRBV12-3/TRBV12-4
ASSPRVGGGDLSEQY
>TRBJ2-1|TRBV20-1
SARVGGYNEQF
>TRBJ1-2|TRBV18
ASSSDWEDNYGYT
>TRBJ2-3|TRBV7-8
ASSPIPPAGADTQY
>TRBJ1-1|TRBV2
ASRGQPNTEAF
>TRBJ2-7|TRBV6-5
ASSYRLGGTGYQLYEQY
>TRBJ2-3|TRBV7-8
ASTGTSLGDTQY
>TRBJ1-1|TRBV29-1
SVDGTPNTEAF
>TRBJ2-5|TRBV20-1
SALFLGETQY
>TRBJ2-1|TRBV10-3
AISNSGWSYNEQF
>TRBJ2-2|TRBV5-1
ASSTPSGSNTGELF
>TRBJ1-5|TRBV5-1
ASSLSHSGQPQH
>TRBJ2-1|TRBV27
ASTASVSPREQF
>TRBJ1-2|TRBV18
ASSPGALGYT
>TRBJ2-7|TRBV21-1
ASRLTQTSGRVSRQY
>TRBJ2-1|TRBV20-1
SATRDRGREQF
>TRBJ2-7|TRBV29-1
SVKGGTSGSYEQY
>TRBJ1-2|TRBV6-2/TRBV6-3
ASSYSGTDGYT
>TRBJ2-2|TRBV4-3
ASSQDSSPGELF
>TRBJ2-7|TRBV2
ASRVGRGYEQY
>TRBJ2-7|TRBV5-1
ASSLTDGYEQY
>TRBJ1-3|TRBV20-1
SARVPGNTIY
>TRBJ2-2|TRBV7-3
ASSLTSLAGGPAGELF
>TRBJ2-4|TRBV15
ATSRGGSGVKNIQY
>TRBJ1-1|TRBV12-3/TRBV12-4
ASRMNTEAF
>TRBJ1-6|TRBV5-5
ASSRRDTRNSPLH
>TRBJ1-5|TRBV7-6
ASAPGGHQPQH